What follows is one T cell receptor (beta chain) and its context. Its antigen is still unknown. One base away there is no much larger clone; base qualities are not given. The CDR3 contains 14 residues, cysteine and phenylalanine counted. Only the CDR3 DNA stays, 42 bases, in frame from base 1. The germline V gene (reference sequence) specifies GTSNPN as CDR1 and SVGIG as CDR2. This specimen belongs to a study of blood T cell repertoires in COVID-19 (dated by TCRdb to 2019 to 2021). Describing the broader study: Collaborator samples came from the United States, Italy and Spain and covered acute and convalescent phases of COVID-19. Where HLA class I and class II types were available, the types were taken from metadata supplied by the sample provider, not from assay-based typing. Samples were obtained from the ongoing ImmuneRACE study (first 160 participants) and from about 1,300 subjects provided by 6 global collaborators. A freely available public database, intended as a resource for researchers studying the immune response to SARS-CoV-2, is where the repertoires were released. Sample metadata almost always included a de-identified subject ID, COVID-19 status, age in years and sex. The prospective study material was composed of cDNA or gDNA derived from T cells, B-cell-depleted T cells, or PBMCs. The dataset comprised deeply sampled blood TCRbeta repertoires from subjects exposed to, actively infected with, or recovered from COVID-19. Summary of the overall study and its limitations: The quantity of clinical and demographic metadata differed by source and by participant and was supplied without curation.

The immunoSEQ Assay, a bias-controlled multiplex PCR, was used to amplify TCRbeta CDR3 regions from genomic DNA. The original pipeline was this. Within the assay, amplification of reference gene primers was used to estimate how many nucleated cells each sample contained. To quantify the absolute abundance of each unique TCRbeta CDR3 rearrangement, sequence reads were collapsed and filtered. For each sample, productive Simpson clonality was calculated by taking the square root of Simpson's diversity index across productive rearrangements. TCRdb mirrors the immuneACCESS table, restricted to in-frame sequences. Some clones are absent from its copies; in checked studies, under half trace to an unresolved V gene, and the reason for the others is unknown. Clone size and the V and J calls come from that table; the DNA yielded D and trimming. The sample table records 300,000 or so clones; approximately 89% of these occur just once. Clones ranked in the top ten supply around 2.2% of the sample.

In Seattle, one collaborating source enrolled patients while the infection was active and tracked those patients longitudinally over the course of disease. The collaborating institutions used their own protocols to collect whole blood in K2EDTA tubes. Collaborator samples were shipped for TCRbeta analysis as frozen whole blood, isolated PBMCs, or DNA extracted from either sample type. This TCR derives from a woman aged 25 to 39 with COVID-19, enrolled during active disease. The sample consisted of peripheral blood. Recombination joined TRBV30 with TRBJ1-3; a stretch of 10 junction bases matches TRBD1. The CDR3 reads as follows: CASGQGFVGNTIYF. DNA sequence: TGTGCATCGGGACAGGGGTTTGTTGGGAACACCATATATTTT.